This TCR beta chain appears in the sequencing data of a study of T cell clonality in common variable immunodeficiency. Profiled with immunoSEQ multiplex PCR; TCRdb holds only in-frame clones, not every one. The sample includes 50,000 to 70,000 clones, none of them occurring once. This clone was seen a handful of times. The read terminates 3 residues ahead of where the CDR3 ends, so the germline J gene completes it. Germline CDR1 is MNHEY and CDR2 is SVGEGT. This CDR3 has 14 residues. Sequenced sample: peripheral blood mononuclear cells. The rearrangement uses TRBV6-2 or TRBV6-3 and TRBJ1-4; tentatively, D is TRBD1 (6 bases). The receptor was isolated from a person aged 18 to 70 in good health. CDR3 DNA, as far as it was read: TGTGCCAGCAGTTCTAGGACAGCCCATTCACCA. This codes for CASSSRTAHSP. The complete CDR3 protein is CASSSRTAHSPLFF.